Shown below are 13 T cell receptor beta chains from a single sample sequenced in a study of shared clonotypes between healthy human individuals. Libraries were prepared by immunoSEQ multiplex PCR; TCRdb keeps only in-frame clonotypes and omits some of them. This sample has hundreds of thousands of clones, with roughly 97% found just once. Sequences were obtained from naive CD4+ T cells sorted from blood. The subset: CD45RA+ positively selected. These receptors were collected from a woman between 25 and 40 years old in good health.

About this clone itself: The junction and the germline gene differ at one end; a read error may be behind it. This chain uses TRBV14 with TRBJ2-7, with D possibly matching TRBD1 (6 bases). Germline-derived CDR1 and CDR2 are SGHDN and FVKESK. The CDR3 contains 14 residues. The CDR3 here is CASSQDTGSYGQYF. The CDR3, as DNA: TGTGCCAGCAGCCAAGATACAGGGTCCTACGGGCAGTACTTC. The complete variable domain, with remaining parts taken from reference TRBV14 and TRBJ2-7, reads EAGVTQFPSHSVIEKGQTVTLRCDPISGHDNLYWYRRVMGKEIKFLLHFVKESKQDESGMPNNRFLAERTGGTYSTLKVQPAELEDSGVYFCASSQDTGSYGQYFGPGTRLTVT.

The chain carries TRBV28 and TRBJ2-2; 7 positions match TRBD1. V shed 3 bases, J shed 5 bases, and the junction held 6 bases outside the gene matches. The germline V gene encodes CDR1 MDHEN and CDR2 SYDVKM. There are 15 residues in the CDR3. CDR3 sequence reads: CASSFNRGRTGELFF. CDR3 nucleotide sequence: TGTGCCAGCAGTTTCAACAGGGGACGGACCGGGGAGCTGTTTTTT.

The chain uses TRBV11-2 and TRBJ2-7; D may match TRBD1 or TRBD2 (5 bases each). Germline lookup yields CDR1 SGHAT and CDR2 FQNNGV. V shed 10 bases and J shed 7 bases, with 20 bases lying between them. This CDR3 is 13 amino acids long. The DNA of the CDR3 is TGTGCCACTGAAGGGGACCAGGTTCGTGAGCAGTACTTC. It translates to CATEGDQVREQYF.

The chain joins TRBV9 to TRBJ2-5; D gene unclear. The germline gives CDR1 SGDLS, CDR2 YYNGEE. The CDR3 covers 14 residues. Trimming took off 3 bases at V and 3 bases at J, with 12 bases between the two ends. CDR3 protein: CASSDQAQKETQYF. CDR3 bases: TGTGCCAGCAGCGATCAAGCGCAAAAAGAGACCCAGTACTTC.

The V gene is TRBV7-3, the J gene TRBJ2-1, with D possibly matching TRBD2 (6 bases). V was pared by 7 bases and J by 5 bases, with 18 bases between. The CDR3 runs to 15 residues. CDR1 is SGHTA, CDR2 FQGTGA, per germline. CDR3 coding DNA: TGTGCCAGCATCACTGGAGGGACTCTGAACAATGAGCAGTTCTTC. Its translation is CASITGGTLNNEQFF.

The V call is TRBV16, the J call TRBJ2-5; D is possibly TRBD1 (7 bases). The CDR3 runs 17 residues. Germline CDR1 KGHSY, CDR2 FQNENV. Between the trimmed V and J ends, which lost 4 bases and 7 bases, there was a span of 25 bases. CDR3: CASSPRGPGARRGTQYF. DNA of the CDR3: TGTGCCAGCAGCCCTAGGGGGCCGGGGGCTCGGCGCGGGACCCAGTACTTC.

The chain employs TRBV28 and TRBJ2-7; TRBD1 aligns across 9 bases. The CDR3 runs 15 residues. Germline CDR1 MDHEN, CDR2 SYDVKM. V was clipped by 2 bases and J by 3 bases; unmatched bases: 5. The CDR3 DNA sequence: TGTGCCAGCAGTTTAGACAGGGGGTACGTCTACGAGCAGTACTTC. Translated, it gives CASSLDRGYVYEQYF.

V usage is TRBV10-3 and J usage is TRBJ1-5; 7 bases map to TRBD1. The length of the CDR3 is 13 residues. V was clipped by 6 bases and J by 5 bases; unmatched bases: 4. Germline V gene sequence: CDR1 ENHRY, CDR2 SYGVKD. The CDR3 protein is CAISRDRDQPQHF. The CDR3 region has the DNA TGTGCCATCAGCCGCGACAGGGATCAGCCCCAGCATTTT.

The rearrangement links TRBV28 to TRBJ1-3, with a possible D match to TRBD1 (6 bases). Trimming left V 5 bases short and J 4 bases short, with 15 bases between. This CDR3 is 15 amino acids long. From germline, CDR1 is MDHEN and CDR2 SYDVKM. Here the CDR3 reads CASSIMGQDGNTIYF. CDR3 sequence (DNA): TGTGCCAGCAGTATAATGGGACAAGACGGAAACACCATATATTTT.

V and J are TRBV28 and TRBJ1-2; D not resolved. The CDR3 has 13 residues. V was shortened by 5 bases and J by 3 bases, with 10 bases between the two germline ends. CDR1 is MDHEN and CDR2 is SYDVKM in the germline V gene. The CDR3 bases are TGTGCCAGCAGTAACCCGATGCACTATGGCTACACCTTC. Translation: CASSNPMHYGYTF.

This clone was observed a single time. One end of the junction varies from germline; a read error may be responsible. The chain uses TRBV4-1 and TRBJ2-1; maybe TRBD2 (5 bases). The germline V gene has CDR1 MGHRA and CDR2 YSYEKL. CDR3 length: 13 amino acids. The CDR3 here is CASSPYPGSRRLF. CDR3 bases: TGCGCCAGCAGCCCCTACCCTGGGAGTCGGAGGCTCTTC.

The chain carries TRBV6-1 and TRBJ1-1; D gene ambiguous. CDR3 length equals 13 residues. Germline CDR1 and CDR2: MNHNS and SASEGT. Trimming pared 2 bases from V and 1 base from J, leaving 5 bases between. CDR3 DNA sequence: TGTGCCAGCAGTGAACTGGAGAACACTGAAGCTTTCTTT. This encodes CASSELENTEAFF.

This chain uses TRBV27 with TRBJ2-7; D is uncertain. The CDR3 spans 14 residues. Trimming took off 3 bases at V and 0 bases at J, with 9 bases between the two ends. Germline lookup yields CDR1 MNHEY and CDR2 SMNVEV (reference sequence). The CDR3 here is CASSFISNSYEQYF. CDR3 DNA: TGTGCCAGCAGTTTTATATCTAACTCCTACGAGCAGTACTTC.